These T cell receptor beta chains were read from a single sample in a study of blood T cell repertoires in COVID-19. Data came from immunoSEQ multiplex PCR; TCRdb stores just in-frame clones and leaves some out. The repertoire includes more than 140,000 clones, roughly 86% of them detected once, and around 8.5% sits in the top ten. Sequences were obtained from peripheral blood. The receptors were sampled from a woman aged 55-69 years with acute or convalescent COVID-19. The conserved cysteine and the conserved F or W are not part of the CDR3 here. D genes are given only for firm matches.

v_call,d_call,cdr3_aa
TRBV14,TRBD2,ASSLGGGSADTQY
TRBV5-8,NA,ASSPTGSGANVLT
TRBV6-1,NA,ASSEDRTYSPLH
TRBV25-1,TRBD2,ASRSGGGLSGDTQY
TRBV6-5,TRBD1,ASREDRGSSYEQY
TRBV27,TRBD1,ASSRSQGTGANQPQH
TRBV21-1,NA,ASSDQTEMAFYEQY
TRBV2,NA,ASSLVSGANVLT
TRBV6-5,TRBD1,ASSWTGPEQY
TRBV27,NA,ASSLAGGEQY
TRBV10-3,NA,AISGQGTPSNQPQH
TRBV7-2,TRBD2,ASSFIAGGQEDEQF
TRBV28,TRBD1,ASSLTTGAAS
TRBV10-3,TRBD1,AITPGQGSDGYT
TRBV7-9,TRBD1,ASEGQSFEAF
TRBV11-3,NA,ASSLVGSGAMAYEQY
TRBV18,NA,ASSPLQGTETQY
TRBV28,NA,ASSSALGGLAKNIQY
TRBV7-2,TRBD2,ASSYGLAGARGPQETQY
TRBV9,TRBD1,ASSIGDRMNTEAF
TRBV12-5,TRBD1,ASGLVQGAAGELF
TRBV30,NA,AWSPGFSNQPQH
TRBV7-8,NA,ASSSRTAILNQPQH
TRBV20-1,NA,SVVTDYGYT
TRBV5-6,TRBD1,ASSRDRAYEQY
TRBV24-1,TRBD1,ATSDSTRGNSGNTIY
TRBV16,NA,ASSRKTGGNTIY
TRBV19,NA,ASTPKTGINTEAF
TRBV28,NA,ATKRPASSGNTIY
TRBV2,TRBD1,ASSVGQGGGYT
TRBV7-2,TRBD2,ASSGTSGGAAYEQY
TRBV5-1,TRBD2,ASSPEGLAGGRGSYNEQF
TRBV15,TRBD2,ATSREKAGGPGLAKNIQY
TRBV4-3,NA,ASSQELNKGNEQY
TRBV5-4,NA,ASSLNNNYGYT
TRBV4-3,TRBD1,ASSPGQDLTDTQY
TRBV11-2,TRBD2,ASSSPSGGDLYEQY
TRBV5-1,NA,ASSPGMGLRDEQY
TRBV6-6,NA,ASSYRRQGLSYEQY
TRBV28,NA,ASSSPGALNEKLF
TRBV6-6,NA,ASSYGGGARGTEAF
TRBV4-1,NA,ASSHVPLTRHGETQY